The sequence of this TCR beta chain was determined in a study of regulatory T cells in long-lasting Graves disease. Overall study results and limits: Not thyroid tissue but only peripheral blood was studied.

Time point: newly diagnosed GD, antithyroid drugs for less than 3 months. Generation of the TCR library employed RNA extracted from PBMCs. Germline V gene data show CDR1 as KGHDR and CDR2 as SFDVKD. This CDR3 has 15 amino acids. J gave up 3 bases and V 3 bases, and 3 bases lay outside the gene matches. This clonotype was observed at least ten times. Its target is unknown. Researchers made TCR beta libraries by using iRepertoire HTBI primers and running Arm-PCR on CDR3 regions. Per the original data handling: The study identified roughly 59 TRBV and around 15 TRBJ segments across samples. TCRdb fed the multiplex PCR reads into MiXCR, producing one record per CDR3 protein. In this record, the V and J calls reflect TCRdb's handling and not the investigators' own analysis. The sample holds approximately 350,000 distinct CDR3 sequences, about a sixth seen once. The data also belong to a second study, concerning T cells in Graves' hyperthyroidism and ophthalmopathy. That source notes: Patients between 18 and 65 years old had hyperthyroidism, newly diagnosed and lasting under 2 months. Each diagnosis drew on symptoms, thyroxine, TRAb, thyroid ultrasound and orbital computed tomography findings.

The genes are TRBV24-1 and TRBJ2-7; 11 bases align to TRBD1. Sequenced material: peripheral blood mononuclear cells (PBMCs), taken at new diagnosis, from a patient treated with antithyroid drugs. The origin of this receptor is a man in his forties with Graves disease. CDR3 DNA: TGTGCCACCAGTGATGCCGGGACAGGGGGCTACGAGCAGTACTTC. It translates to CATSDAGTGGYEQYF.